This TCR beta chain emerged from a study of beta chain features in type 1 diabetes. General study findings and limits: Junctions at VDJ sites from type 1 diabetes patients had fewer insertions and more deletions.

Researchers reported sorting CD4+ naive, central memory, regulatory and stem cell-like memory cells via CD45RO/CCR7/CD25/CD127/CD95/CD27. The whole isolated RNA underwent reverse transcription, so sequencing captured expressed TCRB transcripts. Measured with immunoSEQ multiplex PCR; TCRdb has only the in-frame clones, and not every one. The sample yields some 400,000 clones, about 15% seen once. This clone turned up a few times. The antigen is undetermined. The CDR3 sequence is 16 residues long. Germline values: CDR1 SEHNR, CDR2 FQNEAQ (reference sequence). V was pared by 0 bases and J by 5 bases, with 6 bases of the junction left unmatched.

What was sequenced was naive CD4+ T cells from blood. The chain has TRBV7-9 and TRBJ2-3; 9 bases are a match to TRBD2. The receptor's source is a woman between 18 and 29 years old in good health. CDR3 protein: CASSLAVAGGGDTQYF. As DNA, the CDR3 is TGTGCCAGCAGCTTAGCCGTCGCGGGAGGGGGAGATACGCAGTATTTT.